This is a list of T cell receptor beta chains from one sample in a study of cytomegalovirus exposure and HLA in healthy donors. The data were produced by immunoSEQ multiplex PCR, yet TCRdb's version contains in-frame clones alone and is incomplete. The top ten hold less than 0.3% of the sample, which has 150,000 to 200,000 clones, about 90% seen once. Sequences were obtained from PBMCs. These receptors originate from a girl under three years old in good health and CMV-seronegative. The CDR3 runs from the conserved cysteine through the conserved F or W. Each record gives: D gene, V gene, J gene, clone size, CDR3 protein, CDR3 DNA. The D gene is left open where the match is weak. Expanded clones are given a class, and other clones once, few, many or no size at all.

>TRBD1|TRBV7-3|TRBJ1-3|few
CASSPTGVGAGNTIYF
TGTGCCAGCAGCCCGACAGGGGTGGGCGCTGGAAACACCATATATTTT
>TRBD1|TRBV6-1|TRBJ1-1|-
CASRQGWAFF
TGTGCCAGCAGACAGGGGTGGGCTTTCTTT
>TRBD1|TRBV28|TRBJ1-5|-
CASSSGTGSQPQHF
TGTGCCAGCAGTTCGGGGACAGGGAGTCAGCCCCAGCATTTT
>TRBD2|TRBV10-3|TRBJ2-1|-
CAITGGDAAYNEQFF
TGTGCCATCACCGGGGGGGACGCAGCCTACAATGAGCAGTTCTTC
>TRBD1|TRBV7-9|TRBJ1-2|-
CASSLGQGAGGYTF
TGTGCCAGCAGCTTGGGACAGGGGGCTGGTGGCTACACCTTC
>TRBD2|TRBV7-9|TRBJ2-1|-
CASSVLTSGPNEQFF
TGTGCCAGCAGCGTTCTCACTAGCGGGCCGAATGAGCAGTTCTTC
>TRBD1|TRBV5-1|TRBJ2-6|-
CASSLLGGASTSGANVLTF
TGCGCCAGCAGCTTGCTAGGGGGCGCATCTACCTCTGGGGCCAACGTCCTGACTTTC
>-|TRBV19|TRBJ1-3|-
CASSRLGSSGNTIYF
TGTGCCAGTAGTCGGTTGGGGAGCTCTGGAAACACCATATATTTT
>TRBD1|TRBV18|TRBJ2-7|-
CASSGTGPPYEQYF
TGTGCCAGCTCGGGGACAGGTCCTCCCTACGAGCAGTACTTC
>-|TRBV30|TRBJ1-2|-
CAWDARGGYTF
TGTGCCTGGGACGCCCGAGGTGGCTACACCTTC
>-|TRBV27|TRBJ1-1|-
CASSLAGQNTEAFF
TGTGCCAGCAGTTTAGCCGGACAGAACACTGAAGCTTTCTTT
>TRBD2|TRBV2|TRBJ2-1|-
CASSRLAGQTYNEQFF
TGTGCCAGCAGTCGACTAGCGGGGCAAACCTACAATGAGCAGTTCTTC
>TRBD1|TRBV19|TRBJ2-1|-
CASRGTGGAMQFF
TGTGCCAGTAGAGGGACAGGGGGCGCGATGCAGTTCTTC
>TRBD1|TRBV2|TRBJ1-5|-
CASSDRDRGRLGNQPQHF
TGTGCCAGCAGTGACCGGGACAGGGGACGATTGGGAAATCAGCCCCAGCATTTT
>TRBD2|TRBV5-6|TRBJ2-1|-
CASSLSGTNEQFF
TGTGCCAGCAGCTTGAGCGGGACCAATGAGCAGTTCTTC
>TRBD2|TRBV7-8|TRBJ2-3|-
CASSLATGGTDTQYF
TGTGCCAGCAGCTTAGCGACGGGGGGTACAGATACGCAGTATTTT
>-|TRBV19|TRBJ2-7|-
CASSISVTYEQYF
TGTGCCAGTAGTATTTCAGTTACCTACGAGCAGTACTTC
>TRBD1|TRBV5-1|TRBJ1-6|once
CASSSGTVNSPLHF
TGCGCCAGCAGCTCCGGGACAGTCAATTCACCCCTCCACTTT
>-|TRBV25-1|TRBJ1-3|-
CASIPYGGFASGNTIYF
TGTGCCAGCATTCCTTACGGGGGATTCGCCTCTGGAAACACCATATATTTT
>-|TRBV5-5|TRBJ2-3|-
CASSLASGTDTQYF
TGTGCCAGCAGCTTGGCTAGCGGCACAGATACGCAGTATTTT
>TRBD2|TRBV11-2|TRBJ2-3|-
CASSVGLADTDTQYF
TGTGCCAGCAGCGTTGGACTAGCGGACACAGATACGCAGTATTTT
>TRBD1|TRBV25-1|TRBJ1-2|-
CASGPLAGRDSPYGYTF
TGTGCCAGCGGTCCGCTCGCCGGCAGGGACAGCCCCTATGGCTACACCTTC